This T cell receptor (beta chain) was profiled in a study of T and B cells in COVID-19 patients. Within the sample, this clonotype is medium-sized. Blood genomic DNA input for TRB amplification was about 250-500 ng. The V end was cut by 6 bases, the J end by 0 bases, with 18 bases between. Germline V lookup: CDR1 MNHNS, CDR2 SASEGT. This CDR3 contains 16 residues. Multiplex PCR with BIOMED2 TRB-A/B primer pools amplified TRB rearrangements. MiXCR, applied by TCRdb to the multiplex PCR reads, yields one record per CDR3 protein. Seen here are approximately 8,000 distinct CDR3 sequences, over 20% observed once, and the top ten hold roughly a sixth.

The chain combines TRBV6-1 with TRBJ2-7, with D unresolved. This TCR derives from a human donor with active COVID-19. The sample was blood. CDR3 in amino acids: CASRTTGGGYSYEQYF. In nucleotides, the CDR3 is TGTGCCAGCAGAACCACGGGTGGCGGATACTCCTACGAGCAGTACTTC.